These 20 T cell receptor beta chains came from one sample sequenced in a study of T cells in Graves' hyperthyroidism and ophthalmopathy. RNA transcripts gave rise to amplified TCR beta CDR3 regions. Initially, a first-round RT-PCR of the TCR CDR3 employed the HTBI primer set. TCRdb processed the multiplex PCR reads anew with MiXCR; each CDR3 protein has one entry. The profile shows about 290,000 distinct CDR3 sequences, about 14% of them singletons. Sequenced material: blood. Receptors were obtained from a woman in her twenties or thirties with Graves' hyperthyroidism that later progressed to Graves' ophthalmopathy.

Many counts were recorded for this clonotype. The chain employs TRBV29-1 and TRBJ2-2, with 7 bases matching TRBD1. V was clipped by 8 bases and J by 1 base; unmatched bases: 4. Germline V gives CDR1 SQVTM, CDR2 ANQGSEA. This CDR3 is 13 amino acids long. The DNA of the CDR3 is TGCAGCTATTGGACAGGGAACACCGGGGAGCTGTTTTTT. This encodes CSYWTGNTGELFF.

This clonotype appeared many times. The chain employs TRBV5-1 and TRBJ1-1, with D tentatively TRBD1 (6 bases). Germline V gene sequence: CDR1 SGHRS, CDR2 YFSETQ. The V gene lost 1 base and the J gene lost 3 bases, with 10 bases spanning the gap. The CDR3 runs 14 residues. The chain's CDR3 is CASSLTGSDTEAFF. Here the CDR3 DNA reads TGCGCCAGCAGCTTGACAGGGTCGGACACTGAAGCTTTCTTT.

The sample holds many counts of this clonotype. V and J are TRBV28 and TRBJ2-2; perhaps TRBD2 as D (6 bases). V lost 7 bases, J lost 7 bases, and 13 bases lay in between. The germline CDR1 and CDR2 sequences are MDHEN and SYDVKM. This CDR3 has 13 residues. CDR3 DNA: TGTGCCAGCAAGGAGGGAGGCTACGGGGAGCTGTTTTTT. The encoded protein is CASKEGGYGELFF.

The CDR3: CASSYGAGQFF. The CDR3 nucleotides are TGTGCCAGCAGCTACGGCGCAGGGCAGTTCTTC. V is TRBV11-2 and J is TRBJ2-1; D is unresolved. The CDR3 spans 11 residues. Germline V gene sequence: CDR1 SGHAT, CDR2 FQNNGV. The V end lost 4 bases, the J end lost 12 bases, and 10 bases lay between the germline ends.

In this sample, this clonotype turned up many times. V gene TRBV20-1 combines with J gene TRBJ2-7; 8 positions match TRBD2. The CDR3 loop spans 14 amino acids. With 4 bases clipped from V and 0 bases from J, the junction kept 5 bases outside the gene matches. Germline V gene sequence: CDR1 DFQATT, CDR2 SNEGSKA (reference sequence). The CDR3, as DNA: TGCAGTGCTATCCCCGGGACTAGCTCCTACGAGCAGTACTTC. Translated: CSAIPGTSSYEQYF.

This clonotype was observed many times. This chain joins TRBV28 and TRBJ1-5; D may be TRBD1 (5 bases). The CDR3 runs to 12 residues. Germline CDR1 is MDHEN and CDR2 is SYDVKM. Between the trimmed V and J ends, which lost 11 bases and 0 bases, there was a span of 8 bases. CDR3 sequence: CAVRDSNQPQHF. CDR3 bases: TGTGCCGTCAGGGATAGCAATCAGCCCCAGCATTTT.

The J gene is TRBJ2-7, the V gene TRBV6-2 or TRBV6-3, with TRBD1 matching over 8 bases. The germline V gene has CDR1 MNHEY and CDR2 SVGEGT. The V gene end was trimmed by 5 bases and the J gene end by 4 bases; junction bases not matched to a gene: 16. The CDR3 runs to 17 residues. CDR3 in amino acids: CASSAGTGFKGGYEQYF. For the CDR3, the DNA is TGTGCCAGCAGTGCCGGGACAGGCTTTAAGGGCGGTTACGAGCAGTACTTC.

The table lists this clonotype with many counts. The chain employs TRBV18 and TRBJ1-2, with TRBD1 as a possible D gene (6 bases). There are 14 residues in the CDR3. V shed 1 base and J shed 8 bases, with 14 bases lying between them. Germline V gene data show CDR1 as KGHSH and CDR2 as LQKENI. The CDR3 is CASSPQGDWRGYTF. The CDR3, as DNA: TGTGCCAGCTCACCACAGGGGGATTGGAGGGGCTACACCTTC.

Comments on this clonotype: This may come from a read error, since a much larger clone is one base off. Written as DNA, the CDR3 is TGTGCCAGCAGCCTGACTAGCTGGAGCTCCGACGAGCAGTACTTC. Its translation is CASSLTSWSSDEQYF. V gene TRBV27 combines with J gene TRBJ2-7, with 7 bases lining up with TRBD2. The CDR3 spans 15 residues. Germline-derived CDR1 and CDR2 are MNHEY and SMNVEV (reference sequence).

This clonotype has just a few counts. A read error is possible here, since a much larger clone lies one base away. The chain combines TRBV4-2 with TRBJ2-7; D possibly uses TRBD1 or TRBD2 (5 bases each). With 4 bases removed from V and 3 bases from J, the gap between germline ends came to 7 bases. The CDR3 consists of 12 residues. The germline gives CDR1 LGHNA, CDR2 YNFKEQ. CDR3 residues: CASSRGDYEQYF. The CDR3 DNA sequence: TGTGCCAGCAGCCGAGGGGACTACGAGCAGTACTTC.

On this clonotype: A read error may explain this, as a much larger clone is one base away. CDR3 coding DNA: TGTGCCAGGGACGGCACCGGGAAGCTGTTTTTT. Translation: CARDGTGKLFF. The V gene is TRBV7-9, the J gene TRBJ2-2, with D possibly matching TRBD2 (5 bases). This CDR3 region has 11 residues. The germline V gene has CDR1 SEHNR and CDR2 FQNEAQ (reference sequence).

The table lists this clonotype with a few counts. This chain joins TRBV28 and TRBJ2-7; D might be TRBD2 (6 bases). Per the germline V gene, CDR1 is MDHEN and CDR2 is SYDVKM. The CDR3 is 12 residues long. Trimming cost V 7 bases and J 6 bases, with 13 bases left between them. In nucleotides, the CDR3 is TGTGCCAGCATGGAGGGGCCCGGCGAGCAGTACTTC. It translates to CASMEGPGEQYF.

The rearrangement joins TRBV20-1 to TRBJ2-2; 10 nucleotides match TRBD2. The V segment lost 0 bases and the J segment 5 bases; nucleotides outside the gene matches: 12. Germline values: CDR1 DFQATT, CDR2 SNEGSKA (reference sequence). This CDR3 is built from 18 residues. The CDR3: CSARDRLLAGRGTGELFF. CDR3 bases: TGCAGTGCTAGAGATCGTCTACTAGCGGGACGAGGGACCGGGGAGCTGTTTTTT.

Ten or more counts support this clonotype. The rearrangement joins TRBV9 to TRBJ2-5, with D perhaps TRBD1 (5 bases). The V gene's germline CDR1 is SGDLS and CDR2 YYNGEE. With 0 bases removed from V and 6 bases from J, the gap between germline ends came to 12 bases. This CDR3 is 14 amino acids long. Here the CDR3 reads CASSVGEGVKTQYF. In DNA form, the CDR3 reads TGTGCCAGCAGCGTAGGGGAAGGGGTGAAGACCCAGTACTTC.

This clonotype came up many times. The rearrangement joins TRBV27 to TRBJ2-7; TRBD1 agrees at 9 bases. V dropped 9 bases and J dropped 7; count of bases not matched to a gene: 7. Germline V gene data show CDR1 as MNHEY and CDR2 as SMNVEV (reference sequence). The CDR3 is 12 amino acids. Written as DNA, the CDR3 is TGTGCCAGTGGACAGGGGCCTGGTGAGCAGTACTTC. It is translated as CASGQGPGEQYF.

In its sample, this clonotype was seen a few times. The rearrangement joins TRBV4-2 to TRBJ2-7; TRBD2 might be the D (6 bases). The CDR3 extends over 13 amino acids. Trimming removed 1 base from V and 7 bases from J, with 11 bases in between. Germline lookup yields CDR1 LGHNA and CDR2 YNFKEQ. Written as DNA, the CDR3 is TGTGCCAGCAGCCAAGCCCTAGCGTGGGAGCAGTACTTC. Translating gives CASSQALAWEQYF.

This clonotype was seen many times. CDR3 DNA sequence: TGCAGCGTTGCGGGAGGGGCCTCCTACGAGCAGTACTTC. This translates into CSVAGGASYEQYF. The chain links TRBV29-1 to TRBJ2-7, with 8 bases matching TRBD2. Germline CDR1 and CDR2: SQVTM and ANQGSEA. The CDR3 is made up of 13 amino acids. J gave up 0 bases and V 4 bases, and 2 bases lay outside the gene matches.

The CDR3 DNA follows: TGTGCCAGCAGCTGGGTTGAGGGGGGGACTGAAGCTTTCTTT. Its protein product is CASSWVEGGTEAFF. V usage is TRBV5-8 and J usage is TRBJ1-1, with D perhaps matching TRBD1 (6 bases). The CDR3 covers 14 residues. Looked up from germline, CDR1 is SGHTS and CDR2 is YDEGEE. V was pared by 3 bases and J by 5 bases, with 14 bases between.

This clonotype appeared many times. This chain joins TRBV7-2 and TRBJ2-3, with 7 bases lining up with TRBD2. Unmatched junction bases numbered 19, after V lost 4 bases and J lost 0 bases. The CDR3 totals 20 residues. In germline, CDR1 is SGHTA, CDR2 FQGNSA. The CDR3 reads CASSSRTSGRLSFSTDTQYF. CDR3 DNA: TGTGCCAGCAGCTCCAGGACTAGTGGCCGCCTTTCCTTTAGCACAGATACGCAGTATTTT.

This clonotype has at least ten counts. DNA for the CDR3: TGTGCCAGCAGCACGACTAGCGGGACAACTTACAATGAGCAGTTCTTC. This translates into CASSTTSGTTYNEQFF. V and J are TRBV7-2 and TRBJ2-1, with 11 bases fitting TRBD2. Trimming at V came to 5 bases and at J to 4 bases, leaving 7 bases not matched to a gene. The CDR3 is made up of 16 amino acids. CDR1 and CDR2 from the germline V gene are SGHTA and FQGNSA.